The 30 T cell receptor beta chains reported below all come from one sample, sequenced in a study of blood T cell repertoires in COVID-19. Produced via immunoSEQ multiplex PCR; TCRdb's table is partial and in-frame only. The sample has roughly 280,000 clones; 75% to 90% are singletons. Sequenced material: peripheral blood. These receptor sequences come from a man aged 25 to 40 with active or convalescent COVID-19.

This sequence joins TRBV6-6 and TRBJ1-1; TRBD1 matches 7 bases. V lost 6 bases and J lost 3; bases outside the gene matches: 13. The CDR3 sequence is 16 residues long. In germline, CDR1 is MNHNY, CDR2 SVGAGI (reference sequence). The CDR3 loop is CASRPPAGGRYTEAFF. In nucleotides, the CDR3 is TGTGCCAGCAGGCCACCCGCAGGGGGACGCTACACTGAAGCTTTCTTT.

V gene TRBV7-9 combines with J gene TRBJ2-5; TRBD2 matches 10 bases. Germline V lookup: CDR1 SEHNR, CDR2 FQNEAQ (reference sequence). The ends lost 5 bases at V and 3 bases at J; junction bases unmatched: 3. This CDR3 has 14 residues. The CDR3 nucleotides read TGTGCCAGCAGCACTACTAGCGGGGAAGAGACCCAGTACTTC. Translated: CASSTTSGEETQYF.

The gene calls are TRBV6-1 and TRBJ1-1; no firm D call. Germline CDR1 reads MNHNS; CDR2 reads SASEGT. The CDR3 consists of 14 residues. The V end was cut by 0 bases, the J end by 1 base, with 6 bases between. CDR3 DNA: TGTGCCAGCAGTGAAGCGTCCCAGAACACTGAAGCTTTCTTT. It encodes CASSEASQNTEAFF.

This clone was seen just once. The V and J genes are TRBV10-3 and TRBJ2-2, with 7 nucleotides matching TRBD2. With V trimmed by 10 bases and J by 0 bases, 5 bases remained unmatched. Germline CDR1 is ENHRY and CDR2 is SYGVKD. The CDR3 runs 14 residues. The CDR3: CATRLASNTGELFF. The CDR3 DNA follows: TGTGCCACTCGACTAGCTTCGAACACCGGGGAGCTGTTTTTT.

The CDR3 here is CASSLAGATVSNYEQYF. Here the CDR3 DNA reads TGTGCCAGCAGCTTAGCGGGGGCGACGGTCAGCAACTACGAGCAGTACTTC. The chain is built from TRBV7-8 and TRBJ2-7, with D perhaps TRBD1 (6 bases). CDR1 and CDR2 from the germline V gene are SGHVS and FQNEAQ. The CDR3 runs to 17 residues. V gave up 0 bases and J gave up 3 bases, with 18 bases separating them.

The gene calls are TRBV5-1 and TRBJ1-1; the D gene is possibly TRBD1 (5 bases). Per the germline V gene, CDR1 is SGHRS and CDR2 is YFSETQ. The CDR3 is 17 amino acids. V lost 1 base and J lost 1, with 17 bases in between. CDR3 DNA sequence: TGCGCCAGCAGCTTGTTTATAGGGGAAAGTACGAACACTGAAGCTTTCTTT. It is translated as CASSLFIGESTNTEAFF.

V usage is TRBV11-2 and J usage is TRBJ1-2; 7 bases match TRBD1. The CDR3 is 15 residues long. CDR1 and CDR2 (germline): SGHAT, FQNNGV. V lost 5 bases, J lost 9 bases, and 15 bases stayed unmatched. The CDR3 sequence: CASSRGTAPLWSYTF. The CDR3 nucleotides are TGTGCCAGCAGCCGTGGGACAGCGCCTCTATGGAGCTACACCTTC.

This chain connects TRBV24-1 to TRBJ1-2; D perhaps matches TRBD1 (5 bases). The CDR3 consists of 10 residues. V lost 12 bases to trimming and J lost 6 bases, with 10 bases between them. Germline CDR1 KGHDR, CDR2 SFDVKD. CDR3 in DNA: TGTGCCTCAATACAGGATGGCTACACCTTC. Residues: CASIQDGYTF.

This chain connects TRBV5-5 to TRBJ1-2, with D unresolved. The V end lost 2 bases, the J end lost 1 base, and 6 bases lay between the germline ends. CDR1 SGHKS and CDR2 YYEKEE come from the germline V gene (reference sequence). CDR3 length: 13 amino acids. The CDR3 DNA is TGTGCCAGCAGCTTCGAGGTTAACTATGGCTACACCTTC. Its translation is CASSFEVNYGYTF.

V gene TRBV15 combines with J gene TRBJ1-1; possible D gene TRBD1, 6 bases. V was clipped by 2 bases and J by 4 bases, with 8 bases between them. The CDR3 is 13 amino acids. CDR1 is LNHNV, CDR2 YYDKDF, per germline (reference sequence). The DNA for the CDR3 is TGTGCCACCAGCAGAACAGGGAGCACTGAAGCTTTCTTT. It is translated as CATSRTGSTEAFF.

The chain links TRBV18 to TRBJ1-4, with 9 bases that match TRBD1. V shed 5 bases and J 4 bases; nucleotides not matched to a gene: 5. The V gene's germline CDR1 is KGHSH and CDR2 LQKENI. The CDR3 extends over 15 amino acids. The CDR3 DNA reads as TGTGCCAGCTCAGCTACAGGGGGCGGTAATGAAAAACTGTTTTTT. Its translation: CASSATGGGNEKLFF.

The chain uses TRBV4-3 and TRBJ2-1; 13 positions match TRBD2. The CDR3 has 15 amino acids. CDR1 and CDR2 (germline): LGHNA, YSLEER. Losses at the gene ends were 1 base for V and 13 bases for J; bases not matched to a gene: 7. CDR3 amino acids: CASSQARLAGGLQFF. The CDR3 bases are TGCGCCAGCAGCCAAGCCCGACTAGCGGGGGGTCTTCAGTTCTTC.

This chain connects TRBV19 to TRBJ1-4; D remains ambiguous. Germline CDR1 LNHDA, CDR2 SQIVND (reference sequence). The CDR3 runs to 15 residues. The germline V and J ends were trimmed by 4 bases and 1 base, with 10 bases remaining between them. The CDR3 bases are TGTGCCAGTAGTAGAAATGGAGAAACTAATGAAAAACTGTTTTTT. Protein sequence: CASSRNGETNEKLFF.

The CDR3 loop is CASSSERGQGLYEQYF. CDR3 DNA: TGCGCCAGCAGCTCCGAGCGGGGACAGGGCCTTTACGAGCAGTACTTC. The rearrangement uses TRBV4-1 and TRBJ2-7; 9 bases are a match to TRBD1. The CDR3 is made up of 16 amino acids. The J segment lost 4 bases and the V segment lost 5 bases, leaving 12 bases of the junction unmatched. Germline V gene lookup returns CDR1 MGHRA and CDR2 YSYEKL.

The chain employs TRBV6-6 and TRBJ2-2; D unresolved. The V gene's germline CDR1 is MNHNY and CDR2 SVGAGI (reference sequence). The CDR3 spans 14 residues. The germline V and J ends were trimmed by 6 bases and 0 bases, with 8 bases remaining between them. The CDR3 region has the DNA TGTGCCAGCAGGCCACACCCGAACACCGGGGAGCTGTTTTTT. Its protein is CASRPHPNTGELFF.

The chain employs TRBV6-1 and TRBJ2-7, with 8 bases matching TRBD2. Germline V lookup: CDR1 MNHNS, CDR2 SASEGT. The CDR3 has 15 amino acids. The V gene end was trimmed by 1 base and the J gene end by 4 bases; junction bases not matched to a gene: 6. CDR3 protein: CASSEGAGETYEQYF. The CDR3 bases are TGTGCCAGCAGTGAAGGAGCGGGGGAGACGTACGAGCAGTACTTC.

V usage is TRBV29-1 and J usage is TRBJ1-1; TRBD1 matches 8 bases. V dropped 6 bases and J dropped 4; count of bases not matched to a gene: 7. The CDR3 is 13 residues long. Per germline, CDR1 SQVTM and CDR2 ANQGSEA. CDR3 DNA sequence: TGCAGCGTACGCAGGGGGCCGGGCACTGAAGCTTTCTTT. It yields the protein CSVRRGPGTEAFF. The full variable domain, rest sourced from reference TRBV29-1 and TRBJ1-1, is SAVISQKPSRDICQRGTSLTIQCQVDSQVTMMFWYRQQPGQSLTLIATANQGSEATYESGFVIDKFPISRPNLTFSTLTVSNMSPEDSSIYLCSVRRGPGTEAFFGQGTRLTVV.

The rearrangement joins TRBV21-1 to TRBJ2-3; the table's D call, TRBD2, was not checked against the DNA. TRBV21-1 is a pseudogene. There are 16 residues in the CDR3. Here the CDR3 reads CASSQGSGGHPDTQYF. In nucleotides, the CDR3 is TGTGCCAGCAGCCAGGGGTCCGGGGGGCATCCAGATACGCAGTATTTT.

This chain links TRBV30 with TRBJ2-7; 8 positions match TRBD2. J was trimmed by 3 bases and V by 0 bases; bases with no gene match: 4. This CDR3 comprises 14 residues. Per germline, CDR1 GTSNPN and CDR2 SVGIG (reference sequence). The CDR3 DNA reads as TGTGCCTGGAGTGTAGGCGGGGGGATCTACGAGCAGTACTTC. Amino acids: CAWSVGGGIYEQYF.

This chain connects TRBV11-3 to TRBJ1-6; no firm D call. The germline CDR1 and CDR2 sequences are SGHNT and YENEEA. CDR3 size: 13 residues. Trimming removed 0 bases at V and 7 bases at J, with 4 bases between. The CDR3 sequence is CASSLEANSPLHF. The CDR3 DNA is TGTGCCAGCAGCTTAGAAGCGAATTCACCCCTCCACTTT.

This chain uses TRBV20-1 with TRBJ2-3; D gene unclear. Looked up from germline, CDR1 is DFQATT and CDR2 is SNEGSKA (reference sequence). V lost 5 bases and J 6 bases, leaving 9 bases between the germline ends. CDR3 length: 11 amino acids. Here the CDR3 reads CSAPLVDTQYF. CDR3 nucleotides: TGCAGTGCTCCACTCGTGGATACGCAGTATTTT.

CDR3 amino acids: CASSSGGGIYEQYF. CDR3 DNA: TGTGCCAGCTCAAGCGGGGGGGGTATCTACGAGCAGTACTTC. The rearrangement joins TRBV2 to TRBJ2-7; 10 bases agree with TRBD2. V shed 8 bases, J shed 3 bases, and the junction held 7 bases outside the gene matches. Germline CDR1 and CDR2: SNHLY and FYNNEI. CDR3 length equals 14 residues.

This chain uses TRBV4-1 with TRBJ1-1; D perhaps matches TRBD1 (5 bases). Trimming pared 3 bases from V and 6 bases from J, leaving 14 bases between. In germline, CDR1 is MGHRA, CDR2 YSYEKL. The CDR3 is made up of 14 amino acids. The CDR3 DNA reads TGCGCCAGCAGCCAGGGACTCCGCAGCCCTGAAGCTTTCTTT. It is translated as CASSQGLRSPEAFF.

The chain joins TRBV19 to TRBJ1-6; 8 bases agree with TRBD1. The V gene's germline CDR1 is LNHDA and CDR2 SQIVND (reference sequence). Trimming took 4 bases from V and 9 from J; bases not matched to a gene: 8. The CDR3 runs 15 residues. The CDR3 here is CASSTRTGSASPLHF. As DNA, the CDR3 is TGTGCCAGTAGTACCCGGACAGGGTCCGCTTCACCCCTCCACTTT.

This clone has just a few counts. The rearrangement joins TRBV9 to TRBJ2-2; 8 bases match TRBD2. This CDR3 region has 15 residues. Germline CDR1 and CDR2: SGDLS and YYNGEE. Trimming cost V 2 bases and J 7 bases; bases outside gene matches: 7. CDR3 region: CASSVTAGGGGELFF. CDR3 DNA: TGTGCCAGCAGCGTCACCGCGGGGGGCGGCGGGGAGCTGTTTTTT.

The J gene is TRBJ2-7, the V gene TRBV5-1; 10 bases map to TRBD1. Germline CDR1 reads SGHRS; CDR2 reads YFSETQ. V shed 3 bases and J 5 bases; nucleotides not matched to a gene: 11. The CDR3 length is 16 residues. The CDR3, as DNA: TGCGCCAGCAGCTACCAAGGTTTGACAGGGGGCAACGAGCAGTACTTC. Its protein product is CASSYQGLTGGNEQYF.

In nucleotides, the CDR3 is TGTGCCAGCAGGGATACAGGGAATTCACCCCTCCACTTT. Its protein is CASRDTGNSPLHF. The gene calls are TRBV12-3 or TRBV12-4 and TRBJ1-6, with D perhaps TRBD1 (6 bases). The germline V and J ends were trimmed by 6 bases and 7 bases, with 10 bases remaining between them. The CDR3 is made up of 13 amino acids.

This clone was detected a few times. The CDR3 loop is CASSTWPRDNQETQYF. CDR3 in DNA: TGTGCCAGCAGCACGTGGCCCCGGGACAACCAAGAGACCCAGTACTTC. The gene calls are TRBV7-2 and TRBJ2-5; the D gene is possibly TRBD1 (6 bases). Germline V gives CDR1 SGHTA, CDR2 FQGNSA. V shed 5 bases and J shed 0 bases, with 16 bases lying between them. The CDR3 is 16 amino acids.

The chain recombines TRBV27 with TRBJ2-1; TRBD2 aligns across 11 bases. Germline assignment: CDR1 MNHEY and CDR2 SMNVEV (reference sequence). V was pared by 2 bases and J by 8 bases, with 8 bases of the junction left unmatched. CDR3 length: 16 residues. As DNA, the CDR3 is TGTGCCAGCAGTTTAAACTTAGCGGGGGGGCCCCATGAGCAGTTCTTC. It translates to CASSLNLAGGPHEQFF.

The V and J genes are TRBV3-1 (or the pseudogene TRBV3-2) and TRBJ1-2; D gene uncertain. The V and J ends lost 0 bases and 5 bases respectively, with 22 bases between them. The CDR3 has 18 residues. The V gene's germline CDR1 is LGHDT and CDR2 YNNKEL (reference sequence). Here the CDR3 reads CASSQDGFDESAGYGYTF. DNA for the CDR3: TGTGCCAGCAGCCAAGATGGATTCGACGAATCCGCGGGTTATGGCTACACCTTC.